The T cell receptor beta chain described here comes from a study of cytomegalovirus exposure and HLA in healthy donors (dated by TCRdb to 2017 to 2019). For the wider study: An earlier analysis of roughly 630 of the donors reported roughly 300 Gb of sequence data and 120 million or so unique TCR beta sequences from about 179 million T cells. In an earlier analysis of 587 of the donors, high-throughput TCR beta sequencing was used to judge whether each TCR beta V gene segment behaved as functional or pseudogenic. Both class I and class II loci were covered by HLA typing, at four-digit resolution. A later genetic analysis took genome-wide SNP genotypes for about 55% of the 666 donors and used that subset as a discovery cohort. In the later analysis, no new phenotypic data were used to find candidate immune exposures; instead, reliance was placed on TCR beta sequences and their occurrence across donors. A later analysis re-examined previously published TCR beta repertoires from over 500 donors and added high-resolution HLA genotyping to investigate patterns of TCR occurrence. Alongside the repertoire data, information on donor age, sex, ethnicity and CMV serostatus was compiled. An early release that covered roughly 600 HLA-typed donors contained about 300 gigabases of sequencing data and 80 million or so unique TCR sequences. On average, about 200,000 unique TCR beta nucleotide sequences were sequenced per donor among about 400 genotyped donors of the cohort, with roughly a sixth of those sequences being non-productive. A separate validation cohort of roughly 130 different subjects was used in addition to the roughly 700-subject first cohort. Of the 300 to 450 genotyped donors, roughly 85% fell in the genetic ancestry cluster associated with self-reported Caucasian donors. To predict cytomegalovirus infection status, the study brought together high-throughput TCR immunosequencing, statistical association of individual TCRs with disease status, and machine learning. The study profiled the T cell repertoires of approximately 700 subjects by immunosequencing and related them to cytomegalovirus serostatus. Typing coverage varied by locus: roughly 620-640 donors for A, B, C, DRB1 and DQB1; roughly 520 for DQA1; about 590 for DPA1; approximately 470 for DPB1. Because of strong linkage in the cohort, roughly 5 DR-DQ haplotypes were treated as single units for association and clustering. All discovery cohort repertoires had been generated on a single sequencing platform. The study aimed to test whether cataloging public T cell receptors could reveal signatures of past pathogen exposure.

Study-level results and caveats: Only TCR beta chains were sequenced in this cohort, and the absence of alpha or paired-chain data limited detectable features. The study listed 150 to 200 TCR beta chains as associated with cytomegalovirus. The authors suggested that the approach could potentially be extended to other disease states and immunological phenotypes. Because some donors lacked HLA typing at each locus, the association tests relied only on the typed subset. A group of highly shared sequence variants was considered likely to be a technical artifact of the sequencing pipeline. Across donors, most TCR sequences were observed very rarely, whereas some public TCRs were present in many individuals. In a later analysis, HLA-associated TCR beta chains were found to be more clonally expanded and to have lower generation probabilities than equally common non-associated chains. Cytomegalovirus status was reported to be diagnosed by the classifier with high specificity and sensitivity in both the original and validation cohorts. A further reported finding was that TCR beta sequences accurately predicted the HLA-A and HLA-B alleles for most subjects in the first cohort. Because counts were too low, roughly 16 rarely observed V segments, including chromosome 9 orphons, were left out of the earlier analysis of approximately 580 of the donors. Correlated functional status among segregating V segments might be attributable to linkage disequilibrium, but an unknown experimental factor could not be ruled out. The presence/absence analyses assumed that sequencing depth was roughly uniform across donors, and that assumption may not be true. A few of the identified cytomegalovirus-associated TCR beta chains were confirmed in vitro to be specific for cytomegalovirus antigens. The only immune exposure information available for the cohort was CMV serostatus. Strong co-occurrence of HLA alleles, especially DR and DQ, made assigning TCR associations to individual alleles difficult. Specific HLA alleles were associated with 15,000 to 20,000 TCR beta sequences at a false discovery rate of 0.05 in a later analysis. V-gene and J-gene trimming of TCR beta chains was associated with a missense DCLRE1C variant in a later genetic analysis, and the association was replicated in an independent cohort. In a later analysis, several top co-occurrence clusters were reported to appear linked to parvovirus B19, influenza, CMV and Epstein-Barr virus. A later genetic analysis reported fewer N-insertions in productive TCRs among donors in an Asian-associated ancestry cluster than the approximately 700-donor mean. In an earlier analysis of some 500 of the donors, most TCR beta V segments were observed in productive rearrangements about 87% or about 30% of the time, broadly matching IMGT annotations. In a later analysis, the rate of TCR association differed among HLA loci, with DRB1 alleles having the most associated TCRs and HLA-C alleles having the fewest. Most CMV-associated TCR beta chains appeared to be HLA-restricted in a later analysis, and the HLA associations seemed to be driven largely by CMV exposure.

The library was produced with the immunoSEQ multiplex PCR assay. For the multiplex PCR, a mixture combining 60 forward primers for TCR Vbeta segments and 13 reverse primers for TCR Jbeta segments was used. The CDR3 region of rearranged TCR beta genes was amplified from genomic DNA with a multiplex PCR assay. The amplified TCR beta libraries were sequenced on the Illumina HiSeq System as 87-base-pair reads. Per the original workflow: Across the 500 to 850 repertoires, a later analysis counted 80 million or so unique TCR beta chains, approximately 10 million of which were shared by at least two donors. To remove PCR and sequencing errors, raw reads were error-corrected and collapsed into unique sequences using a nearest-neighbor algorithm that merged closely related sequences. To assign V, D and J gene segments, CDR3 sequences were aligned to IMGT reference sequences. Each retained sequence needed at least a six-nucleotide match to both a V gene segment and a J gene segment. A rearrangement was called productive if the CDR3 had no stop codons and remained in frame with V and J, and every other rearrangement was called non-productive. Following IMGT convention, CDR3 was defined as the stretch from the second conserved V-encoded cysteine up to the conserved J-encoded phenylalanine. In an earlier analysis of 550 to 650 of the donors, sequences lacking an unambiguous match to a single V gene segment were excluded. An earlier analysis of several hundred of the donors called V segments functional above 56.7% productive rearrangements and segregating when the between-donor standard deviation exceeded 5%. A statistical classification framework was built to diagnose cytomegalovirus status from the catalog of TCR beta chain sequences. A later analysis assigned V and J genes by comparing TCR nucleotide sequences with IMGT/GENE-DB human TR gene sequences. In a later analysis, CDR3 sequences and most-parsimonious VDJ recombination scenarios were assigned using the TCRdist pipeline. In a later analysis, each TCR beta chain was defined by its CDR3 amino acid sequence together with its V-gene family, and reads lacking a unique V-gene family were excluded. As a way to deal with suspected cross-contamination and a sequencing artifact, a later analysis dropped hundreds of nucleotide sequences that were highly shared and had low generation probability. In a later analysis, a clonal expansion index was calculated for each public chain from normalized within-repertoire ranks of inferred template counts. A later analysis computed generation probabilities with a VDJ recombination model fitted to out-of-frame rearrangements, and checked the results against IGoR. Hypergeometric tests were used in a later analysis to score TCR-TCR, TCR-HLA and TCR-CMV co-occurrence, with a repertoire-size bias correction applied to the TCR pairs. In a later analysis, false discovery rates were estimated by permuting HLA or CMV assignments 20 times. In a later analysis, co-occurring TCRs were grouped using DBSCAN, with TCRdist sequence similarity added in when clustering inside HLA-allele-positive subsets. For co-occurrence clustering, repertoires with fewer than 30,000 or more than 120,000 public chains were excluded, along with roughly 5 repertoires with anomalous nucleotide sharing. TCRdb limited this immuneACCESS table to in-frame rearrangements with V and J called. A share of clones is missing; checked studies link under half to unresolved V genes, and the rest is unexplained. The V and J calls and the clone size are those of that table, but D and trimming were determined from the DNA. Counted in this sample were 150,000 to 200,000 clones; 70% to 80% of them appeared once. The biggest ten clones account for about 0.37% of the sample.

The cohort consisted of approximately 690 healthy bone marrow donors. All cohort members were sampled while nominally healthy, although unrecorded immune exposures were likely present. The donor was CMV seropositive and belonged to the group of 250 to 350 seropositive cohort members. A peripheral blood sample was collected from each donor, and TCR beta sequencing was performed on peripheral blood mononuclear cells. The Qiagen DNeasy Blood Extraction Kit was used to extract genomic DNA from the blood cell samples. A word on this clone: It lacks a known antigen. Per-base quality was not reported, and no clone a single base away is much larger than it.

The sequence was obtained from a male donor in good health and CMV-seropositive. Input material: PBMCs.

The CDR3 reads CASSLGVTTGADTQYF. The nucleotides are TGCGCCAGCAGCTTGGGGGTAACTACAGGGGCCGATACGCAGTATTTT. This receptor chain uses TRBV5-1 and TRBJ2-3; TRBD1 fits 7 bases in the junction. There are 16 amino acids in the CDR3, from cysteine to phenylalanine inclusive. Only the CDR3 DNA is retained, 48 bases long and in frame from the first base. CDR1 and CDR2 (SGHRS, YFSETQ) derive from the germline V gene. Germline trimming: 0 bases from V, 6 bases from J; junction bases outside gene matches: 10.